The 22 T cell receptor beta chains below all came from one sample that was sequenced in a study of shared clonotypes between healthy human individuals. The protocol was immunoSEQ multiplex PCR, while the TCRdb copy is restricted to in-frame clones and leaves out a portion. This sample has about 590,000 clones, with just under 97% found just once. Naive CD8 cells lacked CD45RO and underwent positive selection for CCR7, leaving out terminally differentiated effector memory CD45RA+ cells. The sample comprised naive CD8+ T cells sorted from blood. The source of these receptors is a woman aged 30 to 39 in good health.

This clone showed up just once. J is TRBJ2-2 and V is TRBV5-4; weak D call: TRBD1 (6 bases). Trimming stripped 5 bases from V and 6 bases from J, with 17 bases between. Per the germline V gene, CDR1 is SGHNT and CDR2 is YYREEE (reference sequence). The CDR3 has 15 amino acids. The CDR3 coding sequence is TGTGCCAGCAGTCTGTCGTCAGGGGCGCCCGGGGAGCTGTTTTTT. This translates into CASSLSSGAPGELFF.

This chain uses TRBV27 with TRBJ1-5; tentatively, D is TRBD1 (6 bases). The CDR3 runs to 14 residues. Germline CDR1 is MNHEY and CDR2 is SMNVEV (reference sequence). V was shortened by 3 bases and J by 10 bases, with 16 bases between the two germline ends. The DNA for the CDR3 is TGTGCCAGCAGTTTGGCAGGGGCAGCGGAACCCCAGCATTTT. Residues: CASSLAGAAEPQHF.

The chain uses TRBV28 and TRBJ1-2; tentatively, D is TRBD1 (5 bases). V was trimmed by 4 bases and J by 13 bases, leaving 16 bases between them. This CDR3 is built from 12 residues. CDR1 and CDR2 from the germline V gene are MDHEN and SYDVKM. The CDR3 DNA follows: TGTGCCAGCAGTTGGGGGAAGGGGCAGGTCACCTTC. Its protein is CASSWGKGQVTF.

This chain links TRBV5-1 with TRBJ2-7; perhaps D is TRBD1 or TRBD2 (5 bases each). The CDR3 totals 13 residues. Trimming removed 4 bases at V and 1 base at J, with 9 bases between. Germline V gene data show CDR1 as SGHRS and CDR2 as YFSETQ. CDR3 amino acids: CASSGTSSYEQYF. The CDR3 region has the DNA TGCGCCAGCAGCGGGACGAGTTCCTACGAGCAGTACTTC.

The rearrangement links TRBV12-2 to TRBJ1-5. TRBV12-2 is a pseudogene segment. There are 15 residues in the CDR3. The CDR3 is CASRFEDPGNQPQHF. CDR3 DNA: TGTGCAAGTCGCTTCGAGGACCCGGGCAATCAGCCCCAGCATTTT.

V usage is TRBV11-3 and J usage is TRBJ2-1; TRBD2 agrees at 10 bases. This CDR3 has 17 amino acids. The ends lost 5 bases at V and 6 bases at J; junction bases unmatched: 13. Germline CDR1 and CDR2: SGHNT and YENEEA. CDR3 sequence reads: CASSPPQTSGFSNEQFF. The CDR3 DNA follows: TGTGCCAGCAGCCCACCCCAGACTAGCGGGTTTAGCAATGAGCAGTTCTTC.

In this sample, this clone turned up once. The genes are TRBV4-1 and TRBJ2-7; 7 bases agree with TRBD1. Germline CDR1 is MGHRA and CDR2 is YSYEKL. Germline trimming cut 0 bases from V and 0 bases from J; bases unmatched to any gene: 5. The CDR3 sequence is 16 residues long. The CDR3 sequence: CASSQDGTGVSYEQYF. In nucleotides, the CDR3 is TGCGCCAGCAGCCAAGACGGAACAGGGGTCTCCTACGAGCAGTACTTC.

This chain connects TRBV5-6 to TRBJ2-7; D unclear. Germline V lookup: CDR1 SGHDT, CDR2 YYEEEE. The CDR3 loop spans 14 amino acids. Between the trimmed V and J ends, which lost 0 bases and 2 bases, there was a span of 9 bases. The CDR3 loop is CASSLDLRAYEQYF. DNA of the CDR3: TGTGCCAGCAGCTTGGATCTACGGGCCTACGAGCAGTACTTC.

The chain links TRBV28 to TRBJ2-7; TRBD2 matches 7 bases. The CDR3 spans 15 residues. Trimming cost V 3 bases and J 6 bases; bases outside gene matches: 11. In germline, CDR1 is MDHEN, CDR2 SYDVKM. The CDR3 bases are TGTGCCAGCAGTTTGGGGGGGACTGCAACGAGCGAGCAGTACTTC. It encodes CASSLGGTATSEQYF.

This clone was recorded once. The V call is TRBV5-4, the J call TRBJ2-1; no reliable D call. V was cut by 2 bases and J by 5 bases, with 8 bases left in between. Germline assignment: CDR1 SGHNT and CDR2 YYREEE (reference sequence). The CDR3 is made up of 13 amino acids. CDR3 in DNA: TGTGCCAGCAGCTTCGGACGGAACAATGAGCAGTTCTTC. Encoded protein: CASSFGRNNEQFF.

CDR3 amino acids: CASSYAGGAGGYTF. The CDR3 DNA reads as TGTGCCAGCAGTTATGCGGGGGGGGCTGGTGGCTACACCTTC. The chain has TRBV6-5 and TRBJ1-2; D might be TRBD1 (6 bases). Germline V gene lookup returns CDR1 MNHEY and CDR2 SVGAGI. The CDR3 length is 14 residues. Deletions cut 3 bases from V and 7 bases from J, with 15 bases between.

The V call is TRBV27, the J call TRBJ2-7; D is ambiguous. The germline CDR1 and CDR2 sequences are MNHEY and SMNVEV (reference sequence). The V end was cut by 5 bases, the J end by 7 bases, with 9 bases between. The CDR3 loop spans 11 amino acids. The CDR3, as DNA: TGTGCCAGCAGTACACGAGGAGAGCAGTACTTC. Translation gives CASSTRGEQYF.

This clone was counted once. The CDR3 loop is CASSLGTTDYEQYF. The CDR3 DNA sequence: TGTGCCAGCAGTTTGGGGACTACCGATTACGAGCAGTACTTC. V usage is TRBV27 and J usage is TRBJ2-5; 7 nucleotides match TRBD2. The J call may be faulty, since TRBJ2-7 better matches the DNA end. Germline V gives CDR1 MNHEY, CDR2 SMNVEV (reference sequence). CDR3 length: 14 amino acids.

The chain uses TRBV4-1 and TRBJ2-1; D might be TRBD2 (6 bases). Germline V gives CDR1 MGHRA, CDR2 YSYEKL. The CDR3 has 15 amino acids. V dropped 2 bases and J dropped 4 bases, with 12 bases sitting between them. CDR3 protein: CASSQYTSPYNEQFF. The CDR3 DNA reads TGCGCCAGCAGCCAATATACTAGCCCATACAATGAGCAGTTCTTC.

The rearrangement uses TRBV28 and TRBJ2-1, with 7 bases identical to TRBD2. This CDR3 comprises 13 residues. The germline V gene encodes CDR1 MDHEN and CDR2 SYDVKM. J lost 6 bases, V lost 5 bases, and 4 bases had no gene match. In nucleotides, the CDR3 is TGTGCCAGCAGTCCGGGACTACCCAATGAGCAGTTCTTC. It specifies CASSPGLPNEQFF.

The chain uses TRBV29-1 and TRBJ2-3, with TRBD1 matching 7 bases. Germline-derived CDR1 and CDR2 are SQVTM and ANQGSEA. This CDR3 is 17 amino acids long. The junction had 19 bases not matched to a gene; V was cut back by 6 bases and J by 4 bases. Written as DNA, the CDR3 is TGCAGCGTGGATTGGACAGGTGATCTAGCTGCCGCAGATACGCAGTATTTT. Its translation is CSVDWTGDLAAADTQYF.

The chain has TRBV5-4 and TRBJ1-2; D not resolved. V lost 0 bases, J lost 0 bases, and 9 bases lay in between. The V gene's germline CDR1 is SGHNT and CDR2 YYREEE (reference sequence). The CDR3 has 15 amino acids. CDR3 DNA sequence: TGTGCCAGCAGCTTGGACCAGGACCCTAACTATGGCTACACCTTC. It yields the protein CASSLDQDPNYGYTF. Drawing the rest from reference TRBV5-4 and TRBJ1-2, the complete variable domain is ETGVTQSPTHLIKTRGQQVTLRCSSQSGHNTVSWYQQALGQGPQFIFQYYREEENGRGNFPPRFSGLQFPNYSSELNVNALELDDSALYLCASSLDQDPNYGYTFGSGTRLTVV.

In DNA form, the CDR3 reads TGCAGCGTTGAAGATCAAGGACAGGGGGACACCGGGGAGCTGTTTTTT. Translation gives CSVEDQGQGDTGELFF. The chain links TRBV29-1 to TRBJ2-2; TRBD1 matches at 10 bases. Germline V gene sequence: CDR1 SQVTM, CDR2 ANQGSEA. The CDR3 contains 16 residues. Trimming at V came to 0 bases and at J to 3 bases, leaving 4 bases not matched to a gene.

The rearrangement joins TRBV2 to TRBJ2-2, with D tentatively TRBD2 (5 bases). V lost 7 bases and J lost 0, with 18 bases in between. The CDR3 totals 17 residues. Germline values: CDR1 SNHLY, CDR2 FYNNEI. The CDR3 sequence is CASTGGTMNANTGELFF. As DNA, the CDR3 is TGTGCCAGCACCGGAGGTACAATGAACGCGAACACCGGGGAGCTGTTTTTT.

The chain combines TRBV2 with TRBJ2-1, with 10 nucleotides matching TRBD2. Germline trimming cut 2 bases from V and 7 bases from J; bases unmatched to any gene: 8. This CDR3 region has 16 residues. Germline CDR1 is SNHLY and CDR2 is FYNNEI. Written as DNA, the CDR3 is TGTGCCAGCAGTGAATGGTCTAGCGGGAGTCTAAATGAGCAGTTCTTC. Translating it yields CASSEWSSGSLNEQFF. The variable domain in full, completed from reference TRBV2 and TRBJ2-1, reads EPEVTQTPSHQVTQMGQEVILRCVPISNHLYFYWYRQILGQKVEFLVSFYNNEISEKSEIFDDQFSVERPDGSNFTLKIRSTKLEDSAMYFCASSEWSSGSLNEQFFGPGTRLTVL.

This chain joins TRBV14 and TRBJ1-4; D uncertain. The CDR3 has 14 residues. Germline CDR1 is SGHDN and CDR2 is FVKESK. V gave up 1 base and J gave up 8 bases, with 11 bases separating them. CDR3: CASSQGWPQEKLFF. In nucleotides, the CDR3 is TGTGCCAGCAGCCAAGGTTGGCCACAGGAAAAACTGTTTTTT. Full variable domain (rest looked up from reference TRBV14 and TRBJ1-4): EAGVTQFPSHSVIEKGQTVTLRCDPISGHDNLYWYRRVMGKEIKFLLHFVKESKQDESGMPNNRFLAERTGGTYSTLKVQPAELEDSGVYFCASSQGWPQEKLFFGSGTQLSVL.

The rearrangement joins TRBV19 to TRBJ2-7; the D gene is possibly TRBD2 (6 bases). The CDR3 covers 14 residues. V was shortened by 0 bases and J by 3 bases, with 9 bases between the two germline ends. Per the germline V gene, CDR1 is LNHDA and CDR2 is SQIVND (reference sequence). CDR3 region: CASSIDLEGYEQYF. CDR3 DNA: TGTGCCAGTAGTATAGATCTGGAGGGCTACGAGCAGTACTTC.